Sequencing of this T cell receptor beta chain was carried out in a study of identifying expanded T cells in peripheral blood. Study outcomes and limitations: Approximately 2-week clone count variance significantly increased as total template count grew.

CDR1 and CDR2 from the germline V gene are WSHSY and SAAADI. The CDR3 consists of 16 residues. Trimming left V 2 bases short and J 0 bases short, with 8 bases between. Produced via immunoSEQ multiplex PCR; TCRdb's table is partial and in-frame only. The table includes about 58,000 clones, over 75% detected once. Turning to this clone: No antigen is known for it.

The V gene is TRBV10-2, the J gene TRBJ1-6; D is uncertain. This clonotype originated in a person aged 18 to 75 in good health. The sequenced sample was blood. This CDR3 is CASSEAPSSYNSPLHF. In nucleotides, the CDR3 is TGCGCCAGCAGTGAGGCACCGAGCTCCTATAATTCACCCCTCCACTTT.